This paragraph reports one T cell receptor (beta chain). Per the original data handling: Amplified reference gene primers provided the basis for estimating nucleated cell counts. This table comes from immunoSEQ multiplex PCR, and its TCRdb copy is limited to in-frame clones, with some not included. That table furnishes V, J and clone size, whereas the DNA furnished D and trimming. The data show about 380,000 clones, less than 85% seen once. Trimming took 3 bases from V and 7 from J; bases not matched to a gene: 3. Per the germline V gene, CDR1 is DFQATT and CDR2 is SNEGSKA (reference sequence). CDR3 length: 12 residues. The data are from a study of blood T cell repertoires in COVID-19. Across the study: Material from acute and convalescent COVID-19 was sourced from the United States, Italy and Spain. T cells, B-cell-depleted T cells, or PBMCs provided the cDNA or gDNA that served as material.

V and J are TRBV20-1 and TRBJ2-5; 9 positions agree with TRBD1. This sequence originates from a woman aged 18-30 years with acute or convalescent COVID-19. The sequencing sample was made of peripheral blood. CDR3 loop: CSASGQGRTQYF. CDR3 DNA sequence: TGCAGTGCTAGTGGACAGGGGCGGACCCAGTACTTC.